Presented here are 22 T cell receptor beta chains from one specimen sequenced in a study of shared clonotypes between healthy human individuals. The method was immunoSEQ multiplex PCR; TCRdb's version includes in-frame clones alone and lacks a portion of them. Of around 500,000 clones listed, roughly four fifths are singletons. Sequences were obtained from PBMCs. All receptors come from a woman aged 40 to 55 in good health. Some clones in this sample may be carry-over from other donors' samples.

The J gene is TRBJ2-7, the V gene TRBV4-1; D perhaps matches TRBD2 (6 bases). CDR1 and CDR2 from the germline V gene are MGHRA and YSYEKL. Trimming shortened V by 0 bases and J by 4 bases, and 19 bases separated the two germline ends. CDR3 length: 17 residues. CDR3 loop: CASSQEGVGRRVYEQYF. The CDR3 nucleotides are TGCGCCAGCAGCCAAGAGGGGGTGGGACGGAGGGTATACGAGCAGTACTTC.

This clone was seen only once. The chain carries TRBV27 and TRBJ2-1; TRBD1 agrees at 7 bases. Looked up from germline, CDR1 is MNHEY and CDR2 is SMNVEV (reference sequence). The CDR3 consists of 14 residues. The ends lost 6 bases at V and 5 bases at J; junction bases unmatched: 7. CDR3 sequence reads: CASRAGTVNNEQFF. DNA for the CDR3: TGTGCCAGCAGAGCCGGGACAGTTAACAATGAGCAGTTCTTC.

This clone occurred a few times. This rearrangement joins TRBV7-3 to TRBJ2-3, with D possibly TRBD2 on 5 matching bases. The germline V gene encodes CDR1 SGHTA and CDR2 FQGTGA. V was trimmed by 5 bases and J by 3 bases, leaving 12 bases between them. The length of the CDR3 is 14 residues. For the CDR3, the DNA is TGTGCCAGCAGCCCCAGATTAGCGACAGATACGCAGTATTTT. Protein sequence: CASSPRLATDTQYF.

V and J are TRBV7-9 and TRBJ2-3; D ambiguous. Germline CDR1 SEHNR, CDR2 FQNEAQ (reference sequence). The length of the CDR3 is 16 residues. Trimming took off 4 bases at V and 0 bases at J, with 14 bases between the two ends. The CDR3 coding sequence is TGTGCCAGCAGCTCACGGGCGGCGACTAGCACAGATACGCAGTATTTT. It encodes CASSSRAATSTDTQYF.

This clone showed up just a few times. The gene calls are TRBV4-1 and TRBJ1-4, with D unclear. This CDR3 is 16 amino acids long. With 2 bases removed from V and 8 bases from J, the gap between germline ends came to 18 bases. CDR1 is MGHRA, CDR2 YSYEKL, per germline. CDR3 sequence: CASSQHPPPGVEKLFF. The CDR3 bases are TGCGCCAGCAGCCAACACCCGCCCCCAGGTGTCGAAAAACTGTTTTTT.

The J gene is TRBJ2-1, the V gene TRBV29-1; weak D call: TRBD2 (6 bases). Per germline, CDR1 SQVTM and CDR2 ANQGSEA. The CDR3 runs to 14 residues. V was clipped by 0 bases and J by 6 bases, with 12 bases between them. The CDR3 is CSVEETSTINEQFF. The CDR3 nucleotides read TGCAGCGTTGAAGAGACTAGTACCATCAATGAGCAGTTCTTC.

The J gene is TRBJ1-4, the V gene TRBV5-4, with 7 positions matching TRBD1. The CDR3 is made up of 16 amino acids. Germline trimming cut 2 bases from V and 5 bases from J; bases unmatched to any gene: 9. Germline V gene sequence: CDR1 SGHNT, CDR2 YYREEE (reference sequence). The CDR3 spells CASSFYAGTDNEKLFF. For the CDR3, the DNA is TGTGCCAGCAGCTTCTATGCCGGGACAGACAATGAAAAACTGTTTTTT.

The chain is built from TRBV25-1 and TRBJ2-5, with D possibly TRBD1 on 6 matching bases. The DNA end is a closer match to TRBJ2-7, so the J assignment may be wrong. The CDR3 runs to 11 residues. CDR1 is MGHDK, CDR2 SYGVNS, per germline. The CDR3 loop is CASSGGGEQYF. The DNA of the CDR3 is TGTGCCAGCAGTGGAGGGGGCGAGCAGTACTTC.

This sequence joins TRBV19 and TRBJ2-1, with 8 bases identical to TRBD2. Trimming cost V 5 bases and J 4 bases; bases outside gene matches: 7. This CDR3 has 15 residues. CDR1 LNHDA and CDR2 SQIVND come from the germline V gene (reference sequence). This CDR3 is CASSSSGRIYNEQFF. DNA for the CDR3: TGTGCCAGTAGTTCCAGCGGGAGAATTTACAATGAGCAGTTCTTC.

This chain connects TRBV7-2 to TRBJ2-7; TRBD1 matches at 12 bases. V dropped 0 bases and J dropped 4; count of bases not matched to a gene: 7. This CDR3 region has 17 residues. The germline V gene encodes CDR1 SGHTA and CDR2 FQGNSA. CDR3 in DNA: TGTGCCAGCAGCTTAGCTCCCCCGGGACAGGGGGCTTACGAGCAGTACTTC. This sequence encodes CASSLAPPGQGAYEQYF.

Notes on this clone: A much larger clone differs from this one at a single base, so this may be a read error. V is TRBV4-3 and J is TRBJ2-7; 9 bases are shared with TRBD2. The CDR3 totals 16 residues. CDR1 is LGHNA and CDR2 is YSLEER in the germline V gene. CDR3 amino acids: CASSQDGTSTFYEQHF. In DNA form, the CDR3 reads TGCGCCAGCAGCCAAGATGGGACTAGCACGTTCTACGAGCAGCACTTC.

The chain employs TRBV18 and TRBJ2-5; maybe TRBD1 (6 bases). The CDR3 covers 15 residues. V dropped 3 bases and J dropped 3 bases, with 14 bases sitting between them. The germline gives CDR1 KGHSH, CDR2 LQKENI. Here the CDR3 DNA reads TGTGCCAGCTCACCCCCGGGACAAAGAAAAGAGACCCAGTACTTC. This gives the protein CASSPPGQRKETQYF.

Here the CDR3 reads CASSLRRTPYNEQFF. CDR3 coding DNA: TGTGCCAGCAGCTTGAGGCGGACACCCTACAATGAGCAGTTCTTC. The chain uses TRBV7-8 and TRBJ2-1; the D gene is possibly TRBD1 (5 bases). This CDR3 has 15 residues. Between the trimmed V and J ends, which lost 3 bases and 2 bases, there was a span of 11 bases. CDR1 and CDR2 (germline): SGHVS, FQNEAQ.

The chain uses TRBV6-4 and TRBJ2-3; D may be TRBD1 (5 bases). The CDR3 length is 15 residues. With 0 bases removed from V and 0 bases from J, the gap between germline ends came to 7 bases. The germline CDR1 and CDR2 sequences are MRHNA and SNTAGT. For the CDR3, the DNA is TGTGCCAGCAGTGACTCGACAGCTAGCACAGATACGCAGTATTTT. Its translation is CASSDSTASTDTQYF.

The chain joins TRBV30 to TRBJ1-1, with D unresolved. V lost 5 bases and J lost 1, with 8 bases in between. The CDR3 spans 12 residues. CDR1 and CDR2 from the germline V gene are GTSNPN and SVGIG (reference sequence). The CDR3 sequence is CAWGRRNTEAFF. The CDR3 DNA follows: TGTGCCTGGGGACGGAGGAACACTGAAGCTTTCTTT.

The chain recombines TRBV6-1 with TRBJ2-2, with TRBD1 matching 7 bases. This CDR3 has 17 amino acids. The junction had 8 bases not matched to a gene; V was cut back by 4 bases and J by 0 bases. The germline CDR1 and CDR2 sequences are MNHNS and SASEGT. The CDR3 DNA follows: TGTGCCAGCAGTGGATTTAGTGGGACAGCGAACACCGGGGAGCTGTTTTTT. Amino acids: CASSGFSGTANTGELFF.

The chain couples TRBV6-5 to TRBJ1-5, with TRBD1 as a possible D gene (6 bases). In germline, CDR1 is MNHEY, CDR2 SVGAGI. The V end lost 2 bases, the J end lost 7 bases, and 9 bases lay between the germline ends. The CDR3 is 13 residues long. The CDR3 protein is CASSYGGHQPQHF. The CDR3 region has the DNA TGTGCCAGCAGTTACGGGGGGCACCAGCCCCAGCATTTT.

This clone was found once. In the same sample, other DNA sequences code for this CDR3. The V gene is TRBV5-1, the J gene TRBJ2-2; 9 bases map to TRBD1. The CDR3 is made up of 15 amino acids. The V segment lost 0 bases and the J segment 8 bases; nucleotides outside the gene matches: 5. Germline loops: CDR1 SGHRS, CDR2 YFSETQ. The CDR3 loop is CASSLAGQGSGELFF. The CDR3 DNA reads TGCGCCAGCAGCTTGGCGGGACAGGGAAGTGGGGAGCTGTTTTTT.

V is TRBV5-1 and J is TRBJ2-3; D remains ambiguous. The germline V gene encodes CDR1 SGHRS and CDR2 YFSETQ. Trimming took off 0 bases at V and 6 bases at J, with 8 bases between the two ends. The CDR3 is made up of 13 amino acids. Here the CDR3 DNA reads TGCGCCAGCAGCTTGGCCACGGGTGATACGCAGTATTTT. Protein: CASSLATGDTQYF.

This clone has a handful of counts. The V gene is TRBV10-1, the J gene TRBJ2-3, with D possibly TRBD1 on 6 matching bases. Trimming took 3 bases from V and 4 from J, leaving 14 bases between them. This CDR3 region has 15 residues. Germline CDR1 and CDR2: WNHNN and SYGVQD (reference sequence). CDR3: CASSEVRTGPDTQYF. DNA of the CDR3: TGCGCCAGCAGTGAAGTCCGAACAGGGCCAGATACGCAGTATTTT.

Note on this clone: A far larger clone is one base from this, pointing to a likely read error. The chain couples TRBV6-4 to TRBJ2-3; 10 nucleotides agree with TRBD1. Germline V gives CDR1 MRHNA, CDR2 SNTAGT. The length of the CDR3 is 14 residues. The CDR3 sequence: CASGAGTGADMQYF. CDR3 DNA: TGTGCCAGCGGAGCAGGGACAGGGGCAGATATGCAGTATTTT.

For the CDR3, the DNA is TGTGCCAGCAGTTTAAGCAGTAGCGGGAGATTACAGTTCTTC. Its protein is CASSLSSSGRLQFF. V gene TRBV28 combines with J gene TRBJ2-1; 9 bases align to TRBD2. The V and J ends lost 2 bases and 13 bases, in that order; junction bases with no gene match: 9. The V gene's germline CDR1 is MDHEN and CDR2 SYDVKM. The CDR3 has 14 amino acids.